These 14 T cell receptor beta chains originate from one sample sequenced in a study of cytomegalovirus exposure and HLA in healthy donors. Amplification used 60 Vbeta primers and 13 Jbeta primers. Data came from immunoSEQ multiplex PCR; TCRdb stores just in-frame clones and leaves some out. Of about 130,000 clones in the sample, around 80% were seen once. The specimen was PBMCs. Every receptor here comes from a woman aged 50 to 60 in good health and CMV-seronegative.

On this clone: This same CDR3 is encoded by further DNA sequences in the sample. The chain is built from TRBV6-5 and TRBJ1-2, with 9 bases fitting TRBD1. The junction had 2 bases not matched to a gene; V was cut back by 5 bases and J by 4 bases. Germline assignment: CDR1 MNHEY and CDR2 SVGAGI. This CDR3 is 13 amino acids long. The CDR3 is CASSRGQGYGYTF. The DNA of the CDR3 is TGTGCCAGCAGTAGGGGACAGGGCTATGGCTACACCTTC.

The chain has TRBV25-1 and TRBJ2-1, with D perhaps TRBD2 (5 bases). The CDR3 is 14 amino acids. Trimming left V 4 bases short and J 2 bases short, with 9 bases between. Germline V gene sequence: CDR1 MGHDK, CDR2 SYGVNS. In DNA, the CDR3 is TGTGCCAGCAGTGCAGGACTCCCCTACAATGAGCAGTTCTTC. Protein product: CASSAGLPYNEQFF. The entire variable domain, with the rest obtained from reference TRBV25-1 and TRBJ2-1, is as follows: EADIYQTPRYLVIGTGKKITLECSQTMGHDKMYWYQQDPGMELHLIHYSYGVNSTEKGDLSSESTVSRIRTEHFPLTLESARPSHTSQYLCASSAGLPYNEQFFGPGTRLTVL.

The chain links TRBV27 to TRBJ2-7; a possible D gene is TRBD1 (7 bases). CDR3 size: 14 residues. Germline V gene data show CDR1 as MNHEY and CDR2 as SMNVEV (reference sequence). Deletions cut 4 bases from V and 2 bases from J, with 12 bases between. CDR3 region: CASSYRGGPYEQYV. The CDR3 bases are TGTGCCAGCAGTTACAGGGGAGGTCCCTACGAGCAGTACGTC.

CDR3 sequence (DNA): TGTGCCAGCAGCTTAGCGTCGAGGACTAGCGGGTGGAACAATGAGCAGTTCTTC. Amino acids: CASSLASRTSGWNNEQFF. The rearrangement joins TRBV7-2 to TRBJ2-1, with 11 bases aligning to TRBD2. Trimming removed 0 bases from V and 5 bases from J; junction bases left unmatched: 9. The germline gives CDR1 SGHTA, CDR2 FQGNSA. CDR3 length equals 18 residues. Combining the CDR3 with reference TRBV7-2 and TRBJ2-1 gives the whole variable domain GAGVSQSPSNKVTEKGKDVELRCDPISGHTALYWYRQSLGQGLEFLIYFQGNSAPDKSGLPSDRFSAERTGGSVSTLTIQRTQQEDSAVYLCASSLASRTSGWNNEQFFGPGTRLTVL.

This rearrangement joins TRBV9 to TRBJ1-2; a weak D match, TRBD1 (5 bases). This CDR3 comprises 15 residues. Trimming pared 0 bases from V and 7 bases from J, leaving 16 bases between. Germline loops: CDR1 SGDLS, CDR2 YYNGEE. CDR3 sequence: CASSVVDRGGGGYTF. CDR3 nucleotide sequence: TGTGCCAGCAGCGTAGTCGATCGTGGGGGGGGTGGCTACACCTTC. Full variable domain (outside the CDR3, taken from reference TRBV9 and TRBJ1-2): DSGVTQTPKHLITATGQRVTLRCSPRSGDLSVYWYQQSLDQGLQFLIQYYNGEERAKGNILERFSAQQFPDLHSELNLSSLELGDSALYFCASSVVDRGGGGYTFGSGTRLTVV.

This chain links TRBV28 with TRBJ1-2; D remains ambiguous. Between the trimmed V and J ends, which lost 5 bases and 2 bases, there was a span of 6 bases. Germline-derived CDR1 and CDR2 are MDHEN and SYDVKM. The CDR3 extends over 12 amino acids. The DNA of the CDR3 is TGTGCCAGCAGTGGGAGGAACTATGGCTACACCTTC. The encoded protein is CASSGRNYGYTF.

This clone was seen a single time. The chain links TRBV7-3 to TRBJ2-1; the match to TRBD1 covers 7 bases. The CDR3 has 15 amino acids. The germline V gene encodes CDR1 SGHTA and CDR2 FQGTGA. J gave up 12 bases and V 5 bases, and 16 bases lay outside the gene matches. CDR3 bases: TGTGCCAGCAGCCCGCAACTAGACTCGTACAGGGGGCAGTTCTTC. Translating it yields CASSPQLDSYRGQFF.

The chain is built from TRBV5-8 and TRBJ2-1, with 10 bases matching TRBD2. This CDR3 region has 20 residues. V lost 3 bases to trimming and J lost 0 bases; unmatched junction nucleotides: 15. CDR1 is SGHTS and CDR2 is YDEGEE in the germline V gene. In DNA form, the CDR3 reads TGTGCCAGCAGCTATTTAATTTCGAGCGGGAGGGCCAGCTCCTACAATGAGCAGTTCTTC. Protein: CASSYLISSGRASSYNEQFF. Full variable domain (remainder filled in from reference TRBV5-8 and TRBJ2-1): EAGVTQSPTHLIKTRGQQATLRCSPISGHTSVYWYQQALGLGLQFLLWYDEGEERNRGNFPPRFSGRQFPNYSSELNVNALELEDSALYLCASSYLISSGRASSYNEQFFGPGTRLTVL.

The chain couples TRBV28 to TRBJ2-7; a possible D gene is TRBD2 (7 bases). Germline lookup yields CDR1 MDHEN and CDR2 SYDVKM. V was cut by 7 bases and J by 4 bases, with 11 bases left in between. This CDR3 has 12 amino acids. The CDR3 loop reads CASTGGSYEQYF. CDR3 in DNA: TGTGCCAGCACGGGGGGCTCATACGAGCAGTACTTC.

The chain links TRBV7-2 to TRBJ2-7; a possible D gene is TRBD1 (6 bases). CDR1 is SGHTA, CDR2 FQGNSA, per germline. V lost 2 bases and J lost 7, with 12 bases in between. The CDR3 length is 13 residues. CDR3 loop: CASSLRQGFEQYV. The CDR3 nucleotides are TGTGCCAGCAGCTTACGCCAGGGGTTTGAGCAGTACGTC.

This clone came up a few times. The J gene is TRBJ2-2, the V gene TRBV5-6, with a weak D call TRBD1 (6 bases). V lost 7 bases and J lost 0, with 13 bases in between. Germline V gene sequence: CDR1 SGHDT, CDR2 YYEEEE. The CDR3 has 15 residues. CDR3 in amino acids: CASRPGDTNTGELFF. The CDR3 DNA reads as TGTGCCAGCCGTCCTGGGGACACGAACACCGGGGAGCTGTTTTTT.

As regards this clone: Relative to the germline gene, one junction end is altered; a read error may explain this. For the CDR3, the DNA is TGTGCCAGCAGCCAGCTCGGAAGGGCAGGGCCCCAGAATTTT. It codes for CASSQLGRAGPQNF. The chain is built from TRBV28 and TRBJ1-5, with a possible D match to TRBD1 (5 bases). Germline lookup yields CDR1 MDHEN and CDR2 SYDVKM. This CDR3 has 14 amino acids. Looking up the rest from reference TRBV28 and TRBJ1-5 gives the full variable domain: DVKVTQSSRYLVKRTGEKVFLECVQDMDHENMFWYRQDPGLGLRLIYFSYDVKMKEKGDIPEGYSVSREKKERFSLILESASTNQTSMYLCASSQLGRAGPQNFGDGTRLSIL.

The V gene is TRBV19, the J gene TRBJ2-1; 14 nucleotides align to TRBD2. The V segment lost 3 bases and the J segment 3 bases; nucleotides outside the gene matches: 7. Per the germline V gene, CDR1 is LNHDA and CDR2 is SQIVND (reference sequence). This CDR3 comprises 18 residues. CDR3 nucleotide sequence: TGTGCCAGTAGTATCGGACTAGCGGGAGGACCAGTCTACAATGAGCAGTTCTTC. Translated: CASSIGLAGGPVYNEQFF.

The gene calls are TRBV5-1 and TRBJ2-1, with TRBD1 matching 7 bases. The CDR3 covers 15 residues. V trimming: 0 bases; J trimming: 7 bases; junction bases outside the gene matches: 7. CDR1 and CDR2 (germline): SGHRS, YFSETQ. CDR3 sequence: CASSLVQQGWNEQFF. The CDR3 DNA follows: TGCGCCAGCAGCTTGGTCCAACAGGGGTGGAATGAGCAGTTCTTC.